This paragraph reports one T cell receptor (beta chain). This record belongs to a study of blood T cell repertoires in COVID-19. Generated by immunoSEQ multiplex PCR, the TCRdb table keeps only in-frame clones and is missing some. The repertoire consists of fewer than 500,000 clones, with over 75% occurring once and the leading ten covering around 0.95%. V lost 5 bases and J 1 base, leaving 12 bases between the germline ends. The CDR3 loop spans 14 amino acids. The V gene's germline CDR1 is MNHEY and CDR2 SMNVEV (reference sequence). The sample comprised PBMCs or T cells enriched from blood (not recorded which). The chain has TRBV27 and TRBJ2-7; weak D call: TRBD2 (6 bases). The receptor was derived from a woman younger than 45 with acute COVID-19. The CDR3: CASSRRDSSYEQYF. The CDR3 region has the DNA TGTGCCAGCAGTCGACGGGACTCTTCCTACGAGCAGTACTTC.